The 20 T cell receptor beta chains given below trace back to one sample, sequenced in a study of T cells in narcolepsy. Sequencing was performed with immunoSEQ multiplex PCR; in TCRdb, only in-frame clones are kept and a portion is missing. Of some 32,000 clones detected, approximately 79% appear once; the ten largest clones hold approximately 3.6%. The source material was memory (CD45RA-) CD4+ T cells from blood. These receptors all stem from a human donor in good health.

The rearrangement uses TRBV7-2 and TRBJ2-2; D not resolved. The length of the CDR3 is 15 residues. Germline assignment: CDR1 SGHTA and CDR2 FQGNSA. Trimming cost V 1 base and J 0 bases, with 6 bases left between them. CDR3 loop: CASSLVIANTGELFF. The DNA of the CDR3 is TGTGCCAGCAGCTTAGTGATTGCGAACACCGGGGAGCTGTTTTTT. Together with reference TRBV7-2 and TRBJ2-2, the CDR3 gives the full variable domain: GAGVSQSPSNKVTEKGKDVELRCDPISGHTALYWYRQSLGQGLEFLIYFQGNSAPDKSGLPSDRFSAERTGGSVSTLTIQRTQQEDSAVYLCASSLVIANTGELFFGEGSRLTVL.

The chain links TRBV29-1 to TRBJ2-1, with a tentative D call TRBD1 (5 bases). The V end lost 0 bases, the J end lost 8 bases, and 8 bases lay between the germline ends. The CDR3 contains 12 residues. Germline V gene sequence: CDR1 SQVTM, CDR2 ANQGSEA. CDR3 loop: CSVEDQQDEQFF. DNA of the CDR3: TGCAGCGTTGAAGACCAACAGGATGAGCAGTTCTTC.

This chain uses TRBV5-4 with TRBJ1-5; 7 nucleotides match TRBD1. The V gene's germline CDR1 is SGHNT and CDR2 YYREEE (reference sequence). Germline trimming cut 4 bases from V and 3 bases from J; bases unmatched to any gene: 7. The CDR3 length is 15 residues. Here the CDR3 reads CASSRGGTANQPQHF. CDR3 DNA: TGTGCCAGCAGCAGGGGTGGGACAGCCAATCAGCCCCAGCATTTT.

The chain is built from TRBV21-1 and TRBJ2-7; TRBD1 is the table's D call, not checked against the DNA. TRBV21-1 counts as a pseudogene. The CDR3 loop spans 14 amino acids. CDR3 sequence reads: CAACPGTGLYEQYF. CDR3 DNA sequence: TGTGCCGCCTGTCCCGGGACAGGGCTGTACGAGCAGTACTTC.

The chain is built from TRBV10-2 and TRBJ1-2, with D perhaps TRBD1 (6 bases). V was shortened by 1 base and J by 7 bases, with 13 bases between the two germline ends. Germline V lookup: CDR1 WSHSY, CDR2 SAAADI. This CDR3 region has 14 residues. CDR3: CASSELGGRAGYTF. For the CDR3, the DNA is TGCGCCAGCAGTGAGTTAGGGGGGCGGGCTGGCTACACCTTC.

The chain joins TRBV6-5 to TRBJ2-7; D not certain. Germline V gene sequence: CDR1 MNHEY, CDR2 SVGAGI. The CDR3 loop spans 14 amino acids. V was cut by 2 bases and J by 1 base, with 9 bases left in between. CDR3 coding DNA: TGTGCCAGCAGTTACGGTCCCATTTCCTACGAGCAGTACTTC. Its protein product is CASSYGPISYEQYF.

V and J are TRBV7-9 and TRBJ2-3, with a weak D call TRBD1 (5 bases). Trimming left V 4 bases short and J 6 bases short, with 17 bases between. CDR1 and CDR2 (germline): SEHNR, FQNEAQ (reference sequence). The CDR3 spans 15 residues. CDR3 amino acids: CASSSQIRQSDTQYF. In DNA form, the CDR3 reads TGTGCCAGCAGCTCACAAATCCGACAGTCGGATACGCAGTATTTT.

This clone was detected only a few times. The chain links TRBV19 to TRBJ1-1, with a possible D match to TRBD1 (5 bases). The ends were cut back, 7 bases at V and 1 base at J, with 16 bases in the middle. CDR1 is LNHDA and CDR2 is SQIVND in the germline V gene (reference sequence). The CDR3 spans 15 residues. This chain's CDR3 is CASTPSGGSNTEAFF. The CDR3 DNA sequence: TGTGCCAGTACCCCGTCGGGGGGGTCGAACACTGAAGCTTTCTTT.

V and J are TRBV7-2 and TRBJ2-7, with D unclear. Germline V gene data show CDR1 as SGHTA and CDR2 as FQGNSA. The CDR3 extends over 15 amino acids. V dropped 3 bases and J dropped 0 bases, with 12 bases sitting between them. CDR3 bases: TGTGCCAGCAGCTTGGCCCGCGGCCCCTCCTACGAGCAGTACTTC. Residues: CASSLARGPSYEQYF.

The chain combines TRBV11-2 with TRBJ1-6, with TRBD1 identical over 9 bases. Germline V CDR1 and CDR2: SGHAT, FQNNGV. Trimming took 0 bases from V and 7 from J; bases not matched to a gene: 1. This CDR3 comprises 15 residues. In nucleotides, the CDR3 is TGTGCCAGCAGCTTAGAAGACAGGGGGAATTCACCCCTCCACTTT. This translates into CASSLEDRGNSPLHF.

The rearrangement links TRBV9 to TRBJ1-3; D is undetermined. The CDR3 is 15 residues long. V was trimmed by 1 base and J by 1 base, leaving 9 bases between them. Per the germline V gene, CDR1 is SGDLS and CDR2 is YYNGEE. The chain's CDR3 is CASSVQPESGNTIYF. In DNA form, the CDR3 reads TGTGCCAGCAGCGTACAACCGGAATCTGGAAACACCATATATTTT.

This chain connects TRBV10-3 to TRBJ2-7; 12 nucleotides align to TRBD2. Per the germline V gene, CDR1 is ENHRY and CDR2 is SYGVKD. The CDR3 is 17 residues long. V lost 3 bases to trimming and J lost 4 bases; unmatched junction nucleotides: 10. The CDR3 DNA follows: TGTGCCATCAGTGAACCCTCTAGCGGGAGGGCCGGGTACGAGCAGTACTTC. Encoded protein: CAISEPSSGRAGYEQYF.

Here the CDR3 reads CSVGQPLNTEAFF. The CDR3 region has the DNA TGCAGCGTTGGGCAGCCCCTGAACACTGAAGCTTTCTTT. The V gene is TRBV29-1, the J gene TRBJ1-1; D unresolved. CDR1 and CDR2 (germline): SQVTM, ANQGSEA. The CDR3 contains 13 residues. The V end was cut by 4 bases, the J end by 0 bases, with 9 bases between. The entire variable domain, with the rest obtained from reference TRBV29-1 and TRBJ1-1, is as follows: SAVISQKPSRDICQRGTSLTIQCQVDSQVTMMFWYRQQPGQSLTLIATANQGSEATYESGFVIDKFPISRPNLTFSTLTVSNMSPEDSSIYLCSVGQPLNTEAFFGQGTRLTVV.

Only a few counts were recorded for this clone. The chain combines TRBV9 with TRBJ1-2; 11 nucleotides match TRBD1. Germline lookup yields CDR1 SGDLS and CDR2 YYNGEE. CDR3 length equals 15 residues. The junction had 9 bases not matched to a gene; V was cut back by 3 bases and J by 8 bases. The CDR3 loop is CASSAAGQGAQGYTF. CDR3 nucleotides: TGTGCCAGCAGCGCAGCTGGACAGGGGGCTCAAGGCTACACCTTC.

This chain uses TRBV5-1 with TRBJ2-5; 15 nucleotides line up with TRBD2. This CDR3 is 16 amino acids long. Germline assignment: CDR1 SGHRS and CDR2 YFSETQ. J lost 5 bases, V lost 3 bases, and 5 bases had no gene match. This CDR3 reads CASSSGTSGRIETQYF. In nucleotides, the CDR3 is TGCGCCAGCAGCTCCGGGACTAGCGGGAGGATTGAGACCCAGTACTTC.

The rearrangement uses TRBV7-6 and TRBJ1-3; the match to TRBD1 covers 7 bases. Germline CDR1 and CDR2: SGHVS and FNYEAQ. The CDR3 consists of 16 residues. The V gene end was trimmed by 6 bases and the J gene end by 0 bases; junction bases not matched to a gene: 8. The CDR3, as DNA: TGTGCCAGCAGTTCCGACAGGGCCAGCTCTGGAAACACCATATATTTT. It yields the protein CASSSDRASSGNTIYF.

This rearrangement joins TRBV4-1 to TRBJ2-3; the D gene is possibly TRBD1 (5 bases). Germline V gene sequence: CDR1 MGHRA, CDR2 YSYEKL. The V end was cut by 4 bases, the J end by 2 bases, with 13 bases between. The CDR3 spans 15 residues. Here the CDR3 reads CASSPLGQYTDTQYF. CDR3 DNA: TGCGCCAGCAGCCCTTTGGGGCAGTACACAGATACGCAGTATTTT.

This sequence joins TRBV1 and TRBJ1-2. TRBV1 represents a pseudogene. This CDR3 is built from 16 residues. The CDR3 nucleotides are TGCACCAGCAGCCAAGTATGGAAGGGTTCGGACTATGGCTACACCTTC. Amino acids: CTSSQVWKGSDYGYTF.

To note about this clone: This CDR3 is also generated by other DNA sequences in the sample. This chain links TRBV7-9 with TRBJ2-1; a possible D gene is TRBD2 (6 bases). The V end lost 1 base, the J end lost 3 bases, and 7 bases lay between the germline ends. Looked up from germline, CDR1 is SEHNR and CDR2 is FQNEAQ (reference sequence). This CDR3 has 14 residues. Here the CDR3 DNA reads TGTGCCAGCAGCTTAGACGGGGGCTACAATGAGCAGTTCTTC. It encodes CASSLDGGYNEQFF.

The chain joins TRBV6-1 to TRBJ1-1; 7 bases are shared with TRBD1. CDR1 and CDR2 (germline): MNHNS, SASEGT. The V segment lost 6 bases and the J segment 5 bases; nucleotides outside the gene matches: 9. CDR3 length: 14 amino acids. The CDR3 nucleotides are TGTGCCAGCAGGACGACAGGGTGGGGGACTGAAGCTTTCTTT. The encoded protein is CASRTTGWGTEAFF.